This T cell receptor (beta chain) was found in a study of cytomegalovirus exposure and HLA in healthy donors. General study results and limits: Among TCR beta chains, those listed as cytomegalovirus-associated numbered approximately 150. TRBV6-2, TRBV6-3 and some other V segments were unresolvable in 87-base-pair reads. It was reported that TCR beta sequences correctly inferred the HLA-A and HLA-B alleles for most subjects. Productive rates of about 90% or about 30% were seen for most TCR beta V segments in an earlier analysis.

Both 60 Vbeta primers and 13 Jbeta primers went into the PCR. Sequencing was performed with immunoSEQ multiplex PCR; in TCRdb, only in-frame clones are kept and a portion is missing. The sample shows 170,000 or so clones, roughly four fifths of them seen only once. The sample holds one count of this clone. The antigen is not known. The CDR3 contains 14 residues. J lost 1 base, V lost 7 bases, and 3 bases had no gene match. In germline, CDR1 is KGHSH, CDR2 LQKENI. The chain recombines TRBV18 with TRBJ1-1; TRBD1 agrees at 10 bases. The sample taken for sequencing was PBMCs. The receptor comes from a man in his forties or fifties in good health and CMV-seronegative. CDR3 in amino acids: CASLRTGGNTEAFF. In nucleotides, the CDR3 is TGTGCCAGCTTGCGGACAGGGGGGAACACTGAAGCTTTCTTT. Variable domain in full (rest from reference TRBV18 and TRBJ1-1): NAGVMQNPRHLVRRRGQEARLRCSPMKGHSHVYWYRQLPEEGLKFMVYLQKENIIDESGMPKERFSAEFPKEGPSILRIQQVVRGDSAAYFCASLRTGGNTEAFFGQGTRLTVV.